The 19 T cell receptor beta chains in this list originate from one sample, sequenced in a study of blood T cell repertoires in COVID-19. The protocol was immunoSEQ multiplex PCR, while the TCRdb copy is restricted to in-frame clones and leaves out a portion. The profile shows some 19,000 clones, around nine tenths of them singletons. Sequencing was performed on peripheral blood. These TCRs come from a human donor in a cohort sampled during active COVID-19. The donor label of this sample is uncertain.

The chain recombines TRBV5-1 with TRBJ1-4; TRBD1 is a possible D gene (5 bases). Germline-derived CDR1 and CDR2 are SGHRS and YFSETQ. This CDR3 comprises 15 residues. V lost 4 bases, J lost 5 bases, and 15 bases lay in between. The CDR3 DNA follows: TGCGCCAGCAGCCTTTCCCAGGGCGGCAATGAAAAACTGTTTTTT. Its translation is CASSLSQGGNEKLFF.

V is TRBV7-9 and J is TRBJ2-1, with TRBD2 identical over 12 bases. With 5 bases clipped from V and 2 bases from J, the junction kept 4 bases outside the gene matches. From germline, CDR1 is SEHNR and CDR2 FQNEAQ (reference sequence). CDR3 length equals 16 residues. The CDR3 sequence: CASSPGLAGAYNEQFF. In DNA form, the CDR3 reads TGTGCCAGCAGCCCGGGACTAGCGGGTGCCTACAATGAGCAGTTCTTC.

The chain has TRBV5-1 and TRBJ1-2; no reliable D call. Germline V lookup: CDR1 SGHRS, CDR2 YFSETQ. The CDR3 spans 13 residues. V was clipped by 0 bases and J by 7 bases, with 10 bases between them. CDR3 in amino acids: CASSLVEGTGYTF. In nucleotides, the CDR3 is TGCGCCAGCAGCTTGGTGGAGGGAACTGGCTACACCTTC. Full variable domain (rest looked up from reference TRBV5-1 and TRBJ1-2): KAGVTQTPRYLIKTRGQQVTLSCSPISGHRSVSWYQQTPGQGLQFLFEYFSETQRNKGNFPGRFSGRQFSNSRSEMNVSTLELGDSALYLCASSLVEGTGYTFGSGTRLTVV.

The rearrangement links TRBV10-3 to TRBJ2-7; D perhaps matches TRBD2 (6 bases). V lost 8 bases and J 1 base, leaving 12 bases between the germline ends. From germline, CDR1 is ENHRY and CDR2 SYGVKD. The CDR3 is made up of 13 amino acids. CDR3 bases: TGTGCCATCGGAGGGCAGGTTTCCTACGAGCAGTACTTC. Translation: CAIGGQVSYEQYF.

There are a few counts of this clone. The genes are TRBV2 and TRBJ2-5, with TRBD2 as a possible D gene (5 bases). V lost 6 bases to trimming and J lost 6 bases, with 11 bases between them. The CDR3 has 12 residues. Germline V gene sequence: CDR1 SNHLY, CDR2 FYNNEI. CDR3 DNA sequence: TGTGCCAGCAGGGAGGAAGGGAAGACCCAGTACTTC. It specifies CASREEGKTQYF.

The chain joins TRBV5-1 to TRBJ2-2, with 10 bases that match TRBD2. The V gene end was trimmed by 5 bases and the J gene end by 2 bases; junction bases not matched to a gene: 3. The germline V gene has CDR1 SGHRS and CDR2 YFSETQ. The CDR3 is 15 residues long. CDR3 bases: TGCGCCAGCAGGGCTAGCGGGGGAAACACCGGGGAGCTGTTTTTT. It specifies CASRASGGNTGELFF.

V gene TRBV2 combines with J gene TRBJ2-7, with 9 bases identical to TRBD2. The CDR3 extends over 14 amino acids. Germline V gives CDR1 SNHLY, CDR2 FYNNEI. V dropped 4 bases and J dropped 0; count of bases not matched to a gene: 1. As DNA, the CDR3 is TGTGCCAGCAGTGGACTAGCGGCCTCCTACGAGCAGTACTTC. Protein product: CASSGLAASYEQYF.

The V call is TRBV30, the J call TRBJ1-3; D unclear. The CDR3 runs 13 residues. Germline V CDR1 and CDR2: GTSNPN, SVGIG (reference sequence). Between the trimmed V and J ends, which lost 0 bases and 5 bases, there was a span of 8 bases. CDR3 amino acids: CAWSVNRRNTIYF. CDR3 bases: TGTGCCTGGAGTGTAAATAGAAGAAACACCATATATTTT.

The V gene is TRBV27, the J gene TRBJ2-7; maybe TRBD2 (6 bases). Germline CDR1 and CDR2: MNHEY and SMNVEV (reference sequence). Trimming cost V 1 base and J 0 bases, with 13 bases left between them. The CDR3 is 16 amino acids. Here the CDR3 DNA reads TGTGCCAGCAGTTTATGGACGGCGGGGAGCTCCTACGAGCAGTACTTC. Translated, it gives CASSLWTAGSSYEQYF.

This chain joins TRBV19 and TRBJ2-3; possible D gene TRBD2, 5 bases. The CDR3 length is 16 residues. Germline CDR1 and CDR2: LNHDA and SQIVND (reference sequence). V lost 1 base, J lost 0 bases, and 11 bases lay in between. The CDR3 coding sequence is TGTGCCAGTAGTATAGTAGCGCCGAGGAGCACAGATACGCAGTATTTT. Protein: CASSIVAPRSTDTQYF.

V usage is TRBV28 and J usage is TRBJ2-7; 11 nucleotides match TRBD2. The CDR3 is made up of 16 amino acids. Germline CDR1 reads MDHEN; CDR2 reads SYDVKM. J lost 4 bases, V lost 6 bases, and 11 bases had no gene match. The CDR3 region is CASRTTSGRHVYEQYF. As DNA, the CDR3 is TGTGCCAGCAGGACTACTAGCGGGAGACATGTTTACGAGCAGTACTTC.

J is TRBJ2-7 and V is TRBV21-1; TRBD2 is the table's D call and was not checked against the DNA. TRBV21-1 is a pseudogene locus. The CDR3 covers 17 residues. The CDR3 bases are TGTGCCAGCAGCACCCATGCCGGAATTAGCGGGGTCTACGAGCAGTACTTC. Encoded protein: CASSTHAGISGVYEQYF.

DNA of the CDR3: TGTGCCAGCAGTTTATCATCTTTCTACGAGCAGTACTTC. Amino acid sequence: CASSLSSFYEQYF. This sequence joins TRBV27 and TRBJ2-7; D unresolved. The V gene lost 0 bases and the J gene lost 3 bases, with 6 bases spanning the gap. The CDR3 has 13 amino acids. Germline V gene sequence: CDR1 MNHEY, CDR2 SMNVEV (reference sequence).

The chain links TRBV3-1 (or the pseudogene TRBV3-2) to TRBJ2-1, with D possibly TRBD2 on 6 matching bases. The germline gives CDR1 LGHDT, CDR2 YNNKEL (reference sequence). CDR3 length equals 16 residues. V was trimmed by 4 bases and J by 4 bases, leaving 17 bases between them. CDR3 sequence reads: CASSPTGTEGYNEQFF. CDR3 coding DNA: TGTGCCAGCAGCCCCACCGGGACTGAGGGATACAATGAGCAGTTCTTC.

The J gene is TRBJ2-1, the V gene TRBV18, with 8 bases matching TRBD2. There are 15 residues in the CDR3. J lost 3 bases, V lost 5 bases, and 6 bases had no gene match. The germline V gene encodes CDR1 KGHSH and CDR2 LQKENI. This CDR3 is CASSVGLGNYNEQFF. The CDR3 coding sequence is TGTGCCAGCTCAGTGGGACTAGGAAACTACAATGAGCAGTTCTTC.

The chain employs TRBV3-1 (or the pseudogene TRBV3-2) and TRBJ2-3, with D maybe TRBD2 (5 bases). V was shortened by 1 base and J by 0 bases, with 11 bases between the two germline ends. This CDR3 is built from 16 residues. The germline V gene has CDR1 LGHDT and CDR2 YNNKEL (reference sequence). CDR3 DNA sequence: TGTGCCAGCAGCCAAGGAAGGAGCGGTAGCACAGATACGCAGTATTTT. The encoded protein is CASSQGRSGSTDTQYF.

The CDR3 reads CASSQDRLAGGTYEQYF. For the CDR3, the DNA is TGTGCCAGCAGCCAAGATCGACTGGCGGGAGGTACCTACGAGCAGTACTTC. The chain carries TRBV14 and TRBJ2-7; 8 bases are a match to TRBD2. Germline V gene data show CDR1 as SGHDN and CDR2 as FVKESK. CDR3 length: 17 residues. Trimming took 0 bases from V and 2 from J; bases not matched to a gene: 9.

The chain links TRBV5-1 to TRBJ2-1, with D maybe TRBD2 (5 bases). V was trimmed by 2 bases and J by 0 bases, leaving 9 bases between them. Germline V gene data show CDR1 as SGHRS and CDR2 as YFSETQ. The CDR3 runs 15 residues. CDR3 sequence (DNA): TGCGCCAGCAGCTTCGGTGGGAGCTCCTACAATGAGCAGTTCTTC. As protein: CASSFGGSSYNEQFF.

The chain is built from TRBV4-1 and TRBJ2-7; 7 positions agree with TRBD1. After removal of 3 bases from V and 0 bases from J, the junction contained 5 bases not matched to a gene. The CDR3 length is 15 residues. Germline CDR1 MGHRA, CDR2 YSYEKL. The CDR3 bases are TGCGCCAGCAGCCAGAAGGACAGGAGCTCCTACGAGCAGTACTTC. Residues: CASSQKDRSSYEQYF.